This is a list of T cell receptor beta chains from one sample in a study of blood T cell repertoires in COVID-19. Method: immunoSEQ multiplex PCR; TCRdb's copy keeps in-frame clones and lacks some. The sample shows hundreds of thousands of clones, over 75% of them seen only once. Material: PBMCs or T cells enriched from blood (not recorded which). Receptors originate from a woman between 18 and 29 years old who had been exposed to COVID-19. The CDR3 runs from the conserved cysteine through the conserved F or W. Each record gives: J gene, clone size, V gene, D gene, CDR3 protein, CDR3 DNA. The D gene is left open where the match is weak. Clone size is given for some rows only: seen once, a few or many times, or a class if the clone is expanded.

TRBJ2-3,-,TRBV27,TRBD2,CASKSKRGGLGTDTQYF,TGTGCCAGCAAGAGCAAGCGGGGGGGCCTGGGCACAGATACGCAGTATTTT
TRBJ2-3,-,TRBV5-4,TRBD2,CASSSSGVSTDTQYF,TGTGCCAGCAGCTCTAGCGGGGTGAGCACAGATACGCAGTATTTT
TRBJ2-7,-,TRBV10-3,-,CAISEGEAGEQYF,TGTGCCATCAGTGAAGGGGAGGCAGGCGAGCAGTACTTC
TRBJ2-2,-,TRBV7-8,TRBD1,CAALHKRQGDTGELFF,TGTGCGGCCTTACACAAGAGACAGGGCGATACCGGGGAGCTGTTTTTT
TRBJ2-2,-,TRBV5-1,-,CASSGQNTGELFF,TGCGCCAGCTCGGGACAGAACACCGGGGAGCTGTTTTTT
TRBJ1-3,-,TRBV28,-,CASSLSLQGPGNTIYF,TGTGCCAGCAGTTTATCATTACAGGGACCTGGAAACACCATATATTTT
TRBJ2-5,-,TRBV3-1/TRBV3-2,TRBD1,CASSRGWGQEQETQYF,TGTGCCAGCAGCCGGGGATGGGGACAGGAGCAAGAGACCCAGTACTTC
TRBJ2-3,-,TRBV19,TRBD2,CASSALAGGFEDTQYF,TGTGCCAGTAGTGCACTAGCGGGGGGATTCGAAGATACGCAGTATTTT
TRBJ2-1,once,TRBV28,TRBD2,CASGGAGPGNEQFF,TGTGCCTCGGGGGGGGCGGGGCCAGGGAATGAGCAGTTCTTC
TRBJ1-2,-,TRBV19,TRBD1,CASRDRGDYGYTF,TGTGCCAGCCGGGACAGGGGAGACTATGGCTACACCTTC
TRBJ2-7,-,TRBV5-1,TRBD2,CASSLGLLAGGGHEQYF,TGCGCCAGCAGCTTGGGCCTACTGGCGGGGGGGGGCCACGAGCAGTACTTC
TRBJ2-5,-,TRBV7-9,-,CASSQSSQYF,TGTGCCAGCAGCCAGTCATCCCAGTACTTC
TRBJ1-2,-,TRBV18,TRBD1,CASSPRQGEANYGYTF,TGTGCCAGCTCACCAAGGCAGGGGGAAGCTAACTATGGCTACACCTTC
TRBJ2-7,-,TRBV9,-,CASSGPGVGSSYEQYF,TGTGCCAGCAGCGGACCGGGGGTGGGGAGCTCCTACGAGCAGTACTTC
TRBJ1-5,-,TRBV4-1,TRBD1,CASSQVDRGNQPQHF,TGCGCCAGCAGCCAGGTAGACAGGGGCAATCAGCCCCAGCATTTT
TRBJ1-2,-,TRBV14,TRBD1,CASSHDRVSNYGYTF,TGTGCCAGCAGCCATGACAGGGTTTCTAACTATGGCTACACCTTC
TRBJ2-7,-,TRBV10-3,-,CAISVVDYSSEQYF,TGTGCCATCAGTGTAGTGGACTACTCTTCCGAGCAGTACTTC
TRBJ1-1,-,TRBV10-3,-,CAIRDSGGTEAFF,TGTGCCATCAGGGACAGCGGAGGCACTGAAGCTTTCTTT
TRBJ2-7,-,TRBV6-6,TRBD1,CASSLGQGIMEQYF,TGTGCCAGCAGTTTGGGACAGGGTATAATGGAGCAGTACTTC
TRBJ2-1,-,TRBV19,TRBD2,CASSKRVLAGSYNEQFF,TGTGCCAGTAGTAAGAGGGTACTAGCGGGATCCTACAATGAGCAGTTCTTC
TRBJ1-2,once,TRBV20-1,-,CSASTKRGTF,TGCAGTGCTAGCACCAAACGGGGTACCTTC
TRBJ1-2,-,TRBV5-1,-,CASSATVVNGYTF,TGCGCCAGCAGCGCGACAGTGGTAAATGGCTACACCTTC
TRBJ2-7,-,TRBV27,-,CASSLAGNYEQYF,TGTGCCAGCAGTTTAGCGGGAAATTACGAGCAGTACTTC
TRBJ2-7,-,TRBV27,TRBD2,CASRPSRTSPKGSYEQYF,TGTGCCAGCAGACCATCACGGACTAGCCCAAAGGGGTCCTACGAGCAGTACTTC
TRBJ2-7,-,TRBV5-4,-,CASSPGPGSYEQYF,TGTGCCAGCAGCCCTGGGCCAGGTTCCTACGAGCAGTACTTC
TRBJ1-2,-,TRBV19,-,CASSEHPNYGYTF,TGTGCCAGTAGCGAACACCCTAACTATGGCTACACCTTC
TRBJ1-5,-,TRBV29-1,TRBD1,CSAGQGINQPQHF,TGCAGCGCTGGACAGGGGATAAATCAGCCCCAGCATTTT
TRBJ1-5,once,TRBV28,TRBD1,CASSSPVAGGGQPQHF,TGTGCCAGCAGTTCCCCTGTGGCAGGGGGCGGCCAGCCCCAGCATTTT
TRBJ2-7,-,TRBV7-6,-,CASSFGDIYYEQYF,TGTGCCAGCAGCTTCGGGGACATATACTACGAGCAGTACTTC
TRBJ1-6,-,TRBV15,-,CATSKSPILEPPLHF,TGTGCCACCAGCAAAAGCCCAATCTTAGAGCCGCCCCTCCACTTT
TRBJ2-7,-,TRBV11-2,TRBD2,CASSRTSGERYEQYF,TGTGCCAGCAGTCGGACTAGCGGAGAACGCTACGAGCAGTACTTC
TRBJ2-7,once,TRBV9,TRBD1,CASSVEVRGNEQYF,TGTGCCAGCAGCGTAGAGGTCAGGGGGAACGAGCAGTACTTC